Below are 9 T cell receptor beta chains sequenced from a single sample in a study of shared clonotypes between healthy human individuals. Method: immunoSEQ multiplex PCR; TCRdb's copy keeps in-frame clones and lacks some. The table lists approximately 1,500,000 clones, 95% to 99% of them singletons. The sample was naive CD4+ T cells sorted from blood. Noted subset: CD45RA+ positively selected. These receptors originate from a man aged 25 to 40 in good health.

The chain carries TRBV11-2 and TRBJ1-4; D gene uncertain. The CDR3 sequence is 14 residues long. V was cut by 5 bases and J by 8 bases, with 15 bases left in between. CDR1 is SGHAT and CDR2 is FQNNGV in the germline V gene. CDR3 residues: CASSRTSMGEKLFF. CDR3 bases: TGTGCCAGCAGCCGCACTTCCATGGGGGAAAAACTGTTTTTT.

The V and J genes are TRBV27 and TRBJ2-1; 11 bases are a match to TRBD2. Looked up from germline, CDR1 is MNHEY and CDR2 is SMNVEV (reference sequence). This CDR3 has 17 amino acids. With 5 bases clipped from V and 3 bases from J, the junction kept 9 bases outside the gene matches. This chain's CDR3 is CASSHPTSGIDYNEQFF. The CDR3 DNA reads as TGTGCCAGCAGTCACCCGACTAGCGGGATCGACTACAATGAGCAGTTCTTC.

The chain links TRBV2 to TRBJ1-1; TRBD1 might be the D (5 bases). Germline V gives CDR1 SNHLY, CDR2 FYNNEI. The CDR3 spans 12 residues. The ends were cut back, 5 bases at V and 8 bases at J, with 12 bases in the middle. DNA of the CDR3: TGTGCCAGCAGTAGGGACGGGCTAGAAGCTTTCTTT. Translated: CASSRDGLEAFF.

The rearrangement links TRBV15 to TRBJ2-1; 16 nucleotides line up with TRBD2. The CDR3 covers 15 residues. Germline CDR1 is LNHNV and CDR2 is YYDKDF (reference sequence). V shed 5 bases and J 7 bases; nucleotides not matched to a gene: 2. CDR3 protein: CATSPGLAGGNEQFF. The CDR3 coding sequence is TGTGCCACCAGCCCGGGACTAGCGGGAGGGAATGAGCAGTTCTTC.

V gene TRBV5-5 combines with J gene TRBJ2-3; D gene uncertain. Germline lookup yields CDR1 SGHKS and CDR2 YYEKEE (reference sequence). V lost 0 bases and J 4 bases, leaving 9 bases between the germline ends. The CDR3 has 14 amino acids. DNA for the CDR3: TGTGCCAGCAGCTTGGACGGAGAGGCAGATACGCAGTATTTT. It specifies CASSLDGEADTQYF.

The chain combines TRBV19 with TRBJ2-5; D unclear. Trimming pared 1 base from V and 2 bases from J, leaving 8 bases between. The CDR3 spans 14 residues. Germline loops: CDR1 LNHDA, CDR2 SQIVND (reference sequence). In DNA form, the CDR3 reads TGTGCCAGTAGTATAGGTCCCAGTCAAGAGACCCAGTACTTC. Translating gives CASSIGPSQETQYF.

The V and J genes are TRBV7-8 and TRBJ2-3; 9 bases line up with TRBD1. Germline CDR1 SGHVS, CDR2 FQNEAQ. Trimming removed 7 bases from V and 6 bases from J; junction bases left unmatched: 11. The CDR3 is made up of 15 amino acids. Here the CDR3 reads CASTGGTGTWDTQYF. CDR3 sequence (DNA): TGTGCCAGCACCGGTGGGACAGGGACCTGGGATACGCAGTATTTT. The whole variable domain, filled in from reference TRBV7-8 and TRBJ2-3, reads GAGVSQSPRYKVAKRGQDVALRCDPISGHVSLFWYQQALGQGPEFLTYFQNEAQLDKSGLPSDRFFAERPEGSVSTLKIQRTQQEDSAVYLCASTGGTGTWDTQYFGPGTRLTVL.

The genes are TRBV7-9 and TRBJ1-5; a possible D gene is TRBD1 (5 bases). The germline V and J ends were trimmed by 5 bases and 2 bases, with 19 bases remaining between them. The CDR3 is 17 residues long. The germline gives CDR1 SEHNR, CDR2 FQNEAQ (reference sequence). The DNA for the CDR3 is TGTGCCAGCAGCCAAGGTGGAGGGGCGGCGGGCAATCAGCCCCAGCATTTT. It is translated as CASSQGGGAAGNQPQHF.

The chain has TRBV14 and TRBJ2-3; TRBD2 matches at 9 bases. The CDR3 sequence is 19 residues long. The germline gives CDR1 SGHDN, CDR2 FVKESK. V shed 1 base, J shed 0 bases, and the junction held 11 bases outside the gene matches. Here the CDR3 reads CASSQGASGRKPSTDTQYF. The CDR3 DNA follows: TGTGCCAGCAGCCAAGGGGCAAGCGGGAGGAAACCTAGCACAGATACGCAGTATTTT.